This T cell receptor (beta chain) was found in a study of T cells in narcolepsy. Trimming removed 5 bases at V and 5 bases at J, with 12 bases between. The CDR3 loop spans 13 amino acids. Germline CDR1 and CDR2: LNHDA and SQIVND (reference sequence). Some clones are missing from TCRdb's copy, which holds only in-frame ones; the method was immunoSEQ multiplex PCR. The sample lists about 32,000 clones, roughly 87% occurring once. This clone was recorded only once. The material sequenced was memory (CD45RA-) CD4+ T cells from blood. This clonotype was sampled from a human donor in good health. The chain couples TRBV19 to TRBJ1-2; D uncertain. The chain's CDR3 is CASSFRGSYGYTF. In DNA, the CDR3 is TGTGCCAGTAGTTTCCGGGGTTCATATGGCTACACCTTC.